Given below is one TCR beta chain in context. Which antigen it targets is not known. The record has no base qualities; no much larger clone is one base away. These data originate in a study of blood T cells in healthy people across ages (dated by TCRdb to 2013 to 2016). Concerning the study at large: In model experiments, template switching captured roughly one uniquely barcoded TCR beta cDNA molecule for every two T cells. The study measured age-related changes in TCR beta repertoire diversity using deep sequencing normalized with unique cDNA molecular identifiers. The donors were split into four age groups: young (average roughly 15 years), middle-aged (more than 35), aged (more than 55) and long-lived (more than 80). The study analyzed two additional independent replicas of 1 million unique cDNA reads from the same blood draw for two donors, one aged 18 to 29 and one aged 80 or older.

Library preparation was by 5' RACE. Data came from an Illumina HiSeq 2500. The second PCR ran for about 6 to 12 cycles and used a J-beta primer mix along with a sample-barcoded 5' primer. A template-switch 5' adaptor carrying 12 random nucleotides introduced a unique molecular identifier onto each TCR beta cDNA molecule. Each sample yielded at least 2.5 million CDR3-containing paired-end reads. First-strand cDNA was synthesized from all RNA with the Mint cDNA synthesis kit, primed by a TRBC-specific oligonucleotide. After uracil-DNA glycosylase treatment, a first 18-cycle PCR used universal primers M1SS and BC2_uni_R on all cDNA. The source study handled its data this way. For normalization, 1 million high-quality reads were randomly selected from each sample, with every read carrying a distinct molecular identifier. Instead of being binned into consensus sequences, reads with shared molecular identifiers were discarded. MiTCR, run with a Q25 quality threshold and the strictest error-elimination algorithm, handled CDR3 identification, clonotype clustering and error correction. A nonparametric unseen species model using Euler transformation provided a lower-bound estimate of total TCR beta diversity. TCRdb redid the processing of the public reads, applying fastp at Q25 and MiXCR, and retained in-frame beta chains. Merged by CDR3 protein, the rows form single entries marked with the most common genes and DNA. None of the V and J calls come from the authors' own analysis; TCRdb made them. This sample is represented by nearly 800,000 distinct CDR3 sequences; about 25% of them were singletons. In total, the top ten clones hold approximately 4% of the sample.

V is pared back by 6 bases and J by 5 bases, with 13 bases lying between the germline termini. According to the germline V gene, CDR1 reads MNHNS and CDR2 reads SASEGT. The CDR3 numbers 13 residues from cysteine through phenylalanine. Solely the CDR3 DNA is kept, with 39 bases framed from the first base. The 40 or so donors, aged roughly 6 to 90 years, were systemically healthy Caucasian individuals from Russia. Each donor gave about 9.2 milliliters of peripheral blood, drawn into EDTA-treated Vacutainer tubes. Ficoll-Paque density-gradient centrifugation was used to isolate PBMCs, with at least 6 million obtained per sample. Trizol reagent was used to extract total RNA from PBMCs, with at least 5.5 micrograms per sample. Naive CD45RAhigh/CD27high T cell percentages were measured by flow cytometry on a PBMC aliquot from every donor. Broad study findings and their caveats: Total diversity estimates from one million sequenced T cells were considered lower bounds and underestimates. As age increased, observed TCR beta diversity per million T cells dropped in a roughly linear way, and a significant reduction was already evident by age 40. Because the CMV infection status of the donors was unknown, age-related changes in expanded clonotypes may potentially have been confounded. Compared with the aged group, the long-lived group had more naive CD4+ T cells, fewer expanded clones and increased TCR diversity, suggesting age selection. The percentage of naive T cells measured by flow cytometry correlated strongly with observed TCR beta diversity. Bulk unsorted PBMC profiling prevented conclusive comparison of naive and antigen-experienced compartments.

These sequences were also reported in another study, on T cells of mothers and their children. The other study reports the following: Nine systemically healthy Caucasian individuals, comprising three mothers and their six children, were included as donors. cDNA synthesis used all of the extracted RNA, with around 1.4 ug of RNA in each 15 ul reaction. In the second PCR, the M1S primer added sample barcodes and 2-4 random nucleotides. More than 8 million TCR beta CDR3 reads were obtained from each mother, and about 3 million reads were obtained from each child. TCR recombination output is similarly shaped by thymic selection in related and unrelated pairs, with a minor effect exerted by inherited differences. Normalized repertoire overlap was always slightly but never significantly higher in related than unrelated mother-child pairs. No persistent microchimeric T cell clones were detected, at a sensitivity of roughly 93 clones per million clonotypes. To look for features that set related mother-child pairs apart from unrelated individuals, the researchers ran deep NGS to compare the TCR beta repertoires of mothers and children. On average, the children were about 10 +/- 4 years old, while the mothers were about 37 +/- 4 years old. Libraries were sequenced on Illumina HiSeq 2000 with 100+100 nt paired-end reads after adapter ligation with NEBNext reagents. To prevent cross-contamination, the mother and child libraries were prepared one month apart and sequenced in separate runs. For each donor, somewhere between about 500,000 and 2,000,000 distinct TCR beta clonotypes were identified. Naive TCR beta clonotypes were estimated from low-frequency clonotypes matched to each donor's FACS-determined naive share, without sorting.

The chain uses TRBV6-1 and TRBJ1-2, with no D gene named confidently. The sequencing input was blood. The TCR comes from a boy between 10 and 17 years old in good health. The nucleotides read TGTGCCAGCAGCGGTCCTTTCACATATGGCTACACCTTC. This encodes CASSGPFTYGYTF.